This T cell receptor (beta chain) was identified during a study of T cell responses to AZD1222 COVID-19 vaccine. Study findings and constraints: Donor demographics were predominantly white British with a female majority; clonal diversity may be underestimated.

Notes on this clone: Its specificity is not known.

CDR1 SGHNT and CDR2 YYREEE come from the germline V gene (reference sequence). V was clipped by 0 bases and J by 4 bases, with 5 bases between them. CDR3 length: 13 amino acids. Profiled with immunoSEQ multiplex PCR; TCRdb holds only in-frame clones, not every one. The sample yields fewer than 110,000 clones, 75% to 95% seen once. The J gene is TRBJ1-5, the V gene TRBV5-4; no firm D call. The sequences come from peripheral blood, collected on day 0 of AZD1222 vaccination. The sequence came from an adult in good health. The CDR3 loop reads CASSLGINQPQHF. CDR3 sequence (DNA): TGTGCCAGCAGCTTGGGAATTAATCAGCCCCAGCATTTT.